These T cell receptor beta chains were read from a single sample in a study of blood T cell repertoires in COVID-19. Generated by immunoSEQ multiplex PCR, the TCRdb table keeps only in-frame clones and is missing some. Of more than 250,000 clones in the sample, about 86% were seen once. The sample comprised peripheral blood. The receptors stem from a woman aged 50 to 60 with acute or convalescent COVID-19. The CDR3 runs from the conserved cysteine through the conserved F or W. D genes are given only for firm matches. The size entry is marked missing in some rows and otherwise reads once, few, many or a size class.

D	V	J	size	CDR3	DNA
-	TRBV6-5	TRBJ1-2	-	CASSYVGESYGYTF	TGTGCCAGCAGTTACGTTGGGGAGAGCTATGGCTACACCTTC
TRBD2	TRBV12-5	TRBJ2-3	once	CASGSRELGDTQYF	TGTGCTAGTGGTTCGCGGGAGTTAGGAGATACGCAGTATTTT
TRBD1	TRBV27	TRBJ1-5	-	CASSSLRDRGVHQPQHF	TGTGCCAGCAGTTCCCTCCGGGACAGGGGGGTCCATCAGCCCCAGCATTTT
-	TRBV7-3	TRBJ1-2	-	CASSPQGMRGYTF	TGTGCCAGCAGCCCCCAGGGTATGCGCGGCTACACCTTC
TRBD1	TRBV6-2/TRBV6-3	TRBJ2-7	-	CASSYERTGGAYEQYF	TGTGCCAGCAGTTACGAAAGGACAGGGGGCGCGTACGAGCAGTACTTC
-	TRBV27	TRBJ1-1	once	CASSLYEGRGTEAFF	TGTGCCAGCAGTCTCTATGAGGGGAGGGGCACTGAAGCTTTCTTT
-	TRBV19	TRBJ2-2	few	CASSIWGPGRRNTGELFF	TGTGCCAGTAGTATTTGGGGGCCGGGAAGGCGGAACACCGGGGAGCTGTTTTTT
-	TRBV7-2	TRBJ1-1	-	CASSLLNGGTEAFF	TGTGCCAGCAGCTTATTGAACGGAGGCACTGAAGCTTTCTTT
-	TRBV6-5	TRBJ2-7	-	CASENRDPYEQYF	TGTGCCAGCGAAAACAGGGACCCCTACGAGCAGTACTTC
TRBD2	TRBV5-4	TRBJ2-3	-	CASSLGSLAGTDTQYF	TGTGCCAGCAGCTTGGGAAGTCTAGCGGGCACAGATACGCAGTATTTT
-	TRBV9	TRBJ1-3	-	CASSRGTGYEGTIYF	TGTGCCAGCAGCCGCGGGACCGGGTACGAAGGCACCATATATTTT
-	TRBV10-3	TRBJ2-7	-	CAIGTDNSYEQYF	TGTGCCATCGGTACGGACAACTCCTACGAGCAGTACTTC
-	TRBV29-1	TRBJ1-1	-	CSVTGNTFF	TGCAGCGTTACAGGGAATACTTTCTTT
-	TRBV20-1	TRBJ1-1	-	CSAKGGTEAFF	TGCAGTGCTAAGGGCGGGACTGAAGCTTTCTTT
-	TRBV5-5	TRBJ1-1	-	CASSPFGGVEAFF	TGTGCCAGCAGCCCGTTTGGAGGGGTCGAAGCTTTCTTT
-	TRBV24-1	TRBJ1-5	-	CATSSSQGQPQHF	TGTGCCACCAGTTCCTCCCAGGGGCAGCCCCAGCATTTT
-	TRBV19	TRBJ1-6	-	CASSPDSYSPLHF	TGTGCCAGCAGCCCGGACAGCTATTCACCCCTCCACTTT
-	TRBV5-6	TRBJ1-1	-	CASSSLVGGTEAFF	TGTGCCAGCAGCTCCCTAGTGGGGGGCACTGAAGCTTTCTTT
TRBD1	TRBV5-8	TRBJ2-5	-	CASSPGTGVEGETQYF	TGTGCCAGCAGCCCGGGGACAGGGGTGGAGGGAGAGACCCAGTACTTC
-	TRBV4-1	TRBJ2-3	-	CASSQESVGGYGTDTQYF	TGCGCCAGCAGCCAAGAATCTGTAGGGGGATATGGCACAGATACGCAGTATTTT
TRBD2	TRBV28	TRBJ2-3	-	CASCRASGGGTDTQYF	TGTGCCAGCTGTCGCGCTAGCGGGGGGGGCACAGATACGCAGTATTTT
TRBD2	TRBV7-3	TRBJ2-2	once	CASSYHRVAGAPGELFF	TGTGCCAGCAGCTACCATAGGGTAGCGGGAGCTCCCGGGGAGCTGTTTTTT
TRBD2	TRBV10-1	TRBJ2-4	-	CASSEATFAGENIQYF	TGCGCCAGCAGTGAGGCCACTTTTGCGGGGGAAAACATTCAGTACTTC
-	TRBV11-2	TRBJ2-1	-	CASSRRTEGESSYNEQFF	TGTGCCAGCAGCCGCAGAACCGAGGGTGAGAGCTCCTACAATGAGCAGTTCTTC
TRBD2	TRBV3-1/TRBV3-2	TRBJ2-1	few	CASSSAGLAGLHEQFF	TGTGCCAGCAGCTCCGCGGGACTAGCGGGTCTCCATGAGCAGTTCTTC
-	TRBV6-6	TRBJ1-4	-	CASSYSQGAEKLFF	TGTGCCAGCAGTTACTCCCAAGGGGCCGAAAAACTGTTTTTT
TRBD2	TRBV12-5	TRBJ2-1	-	CASGASGRGYNEQFF	TGTGCTAGTGGTGCTAGCGGGAGGGGGTACAATGAGCAGTTCTTC
-	TRBV7-3	TRBJ1-2	-	CASSQGYRNYGYTF	TGTGCCAGCAGCCAGGGGTATAGAAACTATGGCTACACCTTC
TRBD1	TRBV10-3	TRBJ2-1	few	CAIRDSGTDHNEQFF	TGTGCCATCAGAGATTCCGGGACAGACCACAATGAGCAGTTCTTC
-	TRBV11-3	TRBJ2-3	-	CASSFGGNTDTQYF	TGTGCCAGCAGCTTTGGCGGGAACACAGATACGCAGTATTTT
-	TRBV3-1/TRBV3-2	TRBJ2-5	-	CASSHPGVRETQYF	TGTGCCAGCAGCCACCCAGGCGTACGGGAGACCCAGTACTTC
-	TRBV7-9	TRBJ2-2	-	CASSLGSRANTGELFF	TGTGCCAGCAGCTTAGGGTCCAGGGCGAACACCGGGGAGCTGTTTTTT
TRBD2	TRBV19	TRBJ2-1	-	CASRTRDYITSEQFF	TGTGCCAGTAGGACGCGGGACTATATTACCAGTGAGCAGTTCTTC
-	TRBV6-5	TRBJ1-5	few	CASSFGLYGPQHF	TGTGCCAGCAGCTTCGGACTTTACGGGCCCCAGCATTTT
-	TRBV4-2	TRBJ2-7	-	CASSQSSASSYEQYF	TGTGCCAGCAGCCAATCTAGCGCGAGCTCCTACGAGCAGTACTTC
-	TRBV19	TRBJ1-1	-	CASGEDLAEAFF	TGTGCCAGTGGTGAGGACTTGGCTGAAGCTTTCTTT
TRBD1	TRBV9	TRBJ1-4	-	CASSGQGLEKLFF	TGTGCCAGCAGTGGACAGGGACTTGAAAAACTGTTTTTT
-	TRBV4-2	TRBJ2-2	-	CASSHPAGLPNTGELFF	TGTGCCAGCAGCCATCCGGCGGGGCTTCCGAACACCGGGGAGCTGTTTTTT
-	TRBV30	TRBJ2-1	-	CAWSGLAQFF	TGTGCCTGGAGTGGCCTGGCGCAGTTCTTC
-	TRBV6-2/TRBV6-3	TRBJ1-6	-	CASSRGNRVNGSPLHF	TGTGCCAGCAGCCGCGGCAACAGGGTGAATGGTTCACCCCTCCACTTT
TRBD1	TRBV2	TRBJ1-2	-	CASTGGVYGYTF	TGTGCCAGTACAGGGGGTGTCTATGGCTACACCTTC
-	TRBV27	TRBJ2-3	-	CASSSQSLLPLADTQYF	TGTGCCAGCAGTTCCCAGTCCCTTTTGCCGCTGGCAGATACGCAGTATTTT
-	TRBV27	TRBJ1-1	-	CASSLYPIPVGNTEAFF	TGTGCCAGCAGTTTATATCCCATCCCGGTCGGGAACACTGAAGCTTTCTTT
TRBD1	TRBV5-3	TRBJ2-6	-	CARNKGHFGDRDRSGANVLTF	TGTGCCAGAAACAAGGGTCATTTTGGGGACAGGGACCGCTCTGGGGCCAACGTCCTGACTTTC
TRBD2	TRBV9	TRBJ2-3	-	CASSVLAGATDTQYF	TGTGCCAGCAGCGTATTAGCGGGAGCTACAGATACGCAGTATTTT
-	TRBV5-1	TRBJ1-6	-	CASSLDRWTYNSPLHF	TGCGCCAGCAGCCTCGACAGGTGGACCTATAATTCACCCCTCCACTTT
-	TRBV9	TRBJ1-3	-	CASSVRGSGNTIYF	TGTGCCAGCAGCGTACGGGGATCTGGAAACACCATATATTTT
TRBD1	TRBV12-3/TRBV12-4	TRBJ1-1	few	CASEGQGSTEAFF	TGTGCCAGCGAAGGACAGGGGAGCACTGAAGCTTTCTTT
TRBD2	TRBV5-1	TRBJ2-1	-	CASRGTSNEQFF	TGCGCCAGCAGGGGGACTAGTAATGAGCAGTTCTTC
-	TRBV27	TRBJ2-7	-	CASSLLERLDYEQYF	TGTGCCAGCAGTTTATTGGAGCGGCTCGACTACGAGCAGTACTTC
-	TRBV5-1	TRBJ1-1	-	CASSSRGADTEAFF	TGCGCCAGCAGCTCCAGGGGAGCGGACACTGAAGCTTTCTTT
-	TRBV11-2	TRBJ2-7	-	CASSLELTGSSYEQYF	TGTGCCAGCAGCTTAGAACTGACGGGGAGCTCCTACGAGCAGTACTTC
-	TRBV18	TRBJ2-4	-	CASSPLEKGIVKNIQYF	TGTGCCAGCTCACCACTCGAGAAGGGGATTGTCAAAAACATTCAGTACTTC